Shown below are 7 T cell receptor beta chains from a single sample sequenced in a study of T cell responses to AZD1222 COVID-19 vaccine. Only in-frame clones appear in the TCRdb table, and some are missing; sequencing was by immunoSEQ multiplex PCR. Here the sample spans more than 65,000 clones, roughly 80% being singletons. The sequencing here drew on peripheral blood, taken on day 0 of AZD1222 vaccination. These receptors were obtained from an adult in good health.

The genes are TRBV9 and TRBJ2-1; 8 bases line up with TRBD2. The CDR3 extends over 17 amino acids. V was clipped by 0 bases and J by 2 bases; unmatched bases: 7. CDR1 and CDR2 from the germline V gene are SGDLS and YYNGEE. The CDR3 spells CASSVAGTGGTYNEQFF. The CDR3 region has the DNA TGTGCCAGCAGCGTAGCTGGGACGGGAGGGACCTACAATGAGCAGTTCTTC. The entire variable domain, with the rest obtained from reference TRBV9 and TRBJ2-1, is as follows: DSGVTQTPKHLITATGQRVTLRCSPRSGDLSVYWYQQSLDQGLQFLIQYYNGEERAKGNILERFSAQQFPDLHSELNLSSLELGDSALYFCASSVAGTGGTYNEQFFGPGTRLTVL.

The rearrangement joins TRBV27 to TRBJ2-7, with D possibly matching TRBD2 (5 bases). Germline V lookup: CDR1 MNHEY, CDR2 SMNVEV (reference sequence). V lost 2 bases, J lost 7 bases, and 18 bases lay in between. This CDR3 is 15 amino acids long. In DNA form, the CDR3 reads TGTGCCAGCAGTTTAATTCCTACTCAAGGGAGTGAGCAGTACTTC. It encodes CASSLIPTQGSEQYF.

This clone occurred a few times. V gene TRBV12-1 combines with J gene TRBJ1-2. TRBV12-1 is a pseudogene. The CDR3 length is 13 residues. CDR3 region: CASSLTYHYGYTF. CDR3 in DNA: TGTGCCAGCAGCTTGACCTATCACTATGGCTACACCTTC.

This clone was seen more than once but under ten times. The chain uses TRBV4-1 and TRBJ2-3; D ambiguous. This CDR3 is 15 amino acids long. V was trimmed by 4 bases and J by 0 bases, leaving 11 bases between them. CDR1 is MGHRA, CDR2 YSYEKL, per germline. The DNA of the CDR3 is TGCGCCAGCAGCCGAGTTGCATTTAGCACAGATACGCAGTATTTT. Its translation is CASSRVAFSTDTQYF.

The chain is built from TRBV4-2 and TRBJ1-3, with 10 positions matching TRBD1. The junction had 6 bases not matched to a gene; V was cut back by 2 bases and J by 2 bases. Germline V gene lookup returns CDR1 LGHNA and CDR2 YNFKEQ. The CDR3 covers 17 residues. CDR3 residues: CASSQPTGTGAGNTIYF. As DNA, the CDR3 is TGTGCCAGCAGCCAACCAACAGGGACAGGGGCTGGAAACACCATATATTTT.

Within the sample, this clone is medium-sized. The chain couples TRBV19 to TRBJ1-5, with no clear D. Germline V gives CDR1 LNHDA, CDR2 SQIVND (reference sequence). Deletions cut 4 bases from V and 3 bases from J, with 7 bases between. The CDR3 covers 13 residues. The CDR3 DNA is TGTGCCAGTAGTAGTCAGGTCAATCAGCCCCAGCATTTT. Its protein is CASSSQVNQPQHF.

This clone has just a few counts. The chain joins TRBV7-8 to TRBJ2-3, with no clear D. Germline CDR1 and CDR2: SGHVS and FQNEAQ. The ends were cut back, 4 bases at V and 0 bases at J, with 20 bases in the middle. The CDR3 is made up of 18 amino acids. The CDR3 nucleotides are TGTGCCAGCAGCTCGCCGGTGCGGAGTGGGTCTAGCACAGATACGCAGTATTTT. This encodes CASSSPVRSGSSTDTQYF.